The 18 T cell receptor beta chains in this list originate from one sample, sequenced in a study of identical twins. Using its own MiXCR run on the 5' RACE reads, TCRdb lists one record per CDR3 protein. Of roughly 720,000 distinct CDR3 sequences listed, 15% to 20% are singletons. The same data also went into a second study, on T cells expressing NK-cell markers.

Sequencing was performed on PBMCs. The source of these receptors is a woman aged 18-29 years in good health.

The chain recombines TRBV20-1 with TRBJ2-1; D not resolved. The CDR3 totals 10 residues. CDR1 is DFQATT and CDR2 is SNEGSKA in the germline V gene (reference sequence). V lost 1 base, J lost 12 bases, and 7 bases lay in between. CDR3 loop: CSARAWRQFF. Written as DNA, the CDR3 is TGCAGTGCTAGAGCTTGGAGGCAGTTCTTC.

This chain uses TRBV15 with TRBJ2-4, with D perhaps matching TRBD2 (5 bases). The germline CDR1 and CDR2 sequences are LNHNV and YYDKDF (reference sequence). Trimming cost V 0 bases and J 2 bases, with 17 bases left between them. The CDR3 has 18 amino acids. This CDR3 is CATSRDLSSEGSKNIQYF. The CDR3 DNA follows: TGTGCCACCAGCAGAGATCTAAGTAGCGAGGGATCCAAAAACATTCAGTACTTC. Filled out from reference TRBV15 and TRBJ2-4, the complete variable domain reads DAMVIQNPRYQVTQFGKPVTLSCSQTLNHNVMYWYQQKSSQAPKLLFHYYDKDFNNEADTPDNFQSRRPNTSFCFLDIRSPGLGDTAMYLCATSRDLSSEGSKNIQYFGAGTRLSVL.

The chain joins TRBV20-1 to TRBJ1-5, with 9 bases aligning to TRBD1. The ends lost 5 bases at V and 4 bases at J; junction bases unmatched: 3. This CDR3 region has 13 residues. Germline V CDR1 and CDR2: DFQATT, SNEGSKA (reference sequence). CDR3 bases: TGCAGTGCTTACAGGGGGCGGAATCAGCCCCAGCATTTT. This codes for CSAYRGRNQPQHF.

This chain uses TRBV5-1 with TRBJ2-7; 7 bases map to TRBD2. This CDR3 is built from 15 residues. V gave up 1 base and J gave up 4 bases; unmatched junction bases: 8. The germline gives CDR1 SGHRS, CDR2 YFSETQ. CDR3 bases: TGCGCCAGCAGCTTGTTGCGGGGGTCATCATACGAGCAGTACTTC. This encodes CASSLLRGSSYEQYF.

V and J are TRBV7-2 and TRBJ2-1, with 14 bases identical to TRBD2. The CDR3 consists of 17 residues. V dropped 4 bases and J dropped 8; count of bases not matched to a gene: 10. Germline CDR1 and CDR2: SGHTA and FQGNSA. The CDR3 coding sequence is TGTGCCAGCAGCTCTGGGACTAGCGGGAGAATTAGTTATGAGCAGTTCTTC. Translated: CASSSGTSGRISYEQFF.

This clonotype was detected only a few times. The CDR3 DNA follows: TGCGCCAGCAGCTTGGTCCGGGCGAGCGGGAGCCCCTACGAGCAGTACTTC. Translating it yields CASSLVRASGSPYEQYF. The chain carries TRBV5-1 and TRBJ2-7, with TRBD2 identical over 8 bases. CDR1 and CDR2 (germline): SGHRS, YFSETQ. Trimming took 0 bases from V and 2 from J; bases not matched to a gene: 10. The CDR3 is 17 residues long.

V and J are TRBV29-1 and TRBJ2-7; the D gene is possibly TRBD2 (6 bases). The CDR3 runs 14 residues. Germline loops: CDR1 SQVTM, CDR2 ANQGSEA. The V gene lost 7 bases and the J gene lost 3 bases, with 19 bases spanning the gap. CDR3 sequence reads: CSASAPSAIYEQYF. The CDR3 nucleotides are TGCAGCGCCTCGGCCCCTAGCGCGATCTACGAGCAGTACTTC.

The chain couples TRBV7-9 to TRBJ1-5; D gene uncertain. V was shortened by 1 base and J by 4 bases, with 5 bases between the two germline ends. The CDR3 has 13 residues. Germline V gene sequence: CDR1 SEHNR, CDR2 FQNEAQ (reference sequence). CDR3 in DNA: TGTGCCAGCAGCTTAGGCAAAAATCAGCCCCAGCATTTT. It codes for CASSLGKNQPQHF. Variable domain in full (rest from reference TRBV7-9 and TRBJ1-5): DTGVSQNPRHKITKRGQNVTFRCDPISEHNRLYWYRQTLGQGPEFLTYFQNEAQLEKSRLLSDRFSAERPKGSFSTLEIQRTEQGDSAMYLCASSLGKNQPQHFGDGTRLSIL.

This chain uses TRBV9 with TRBJ2-5, with D hard to call. CDR3 length: 12 residues. V was shortened by 0 bases and J by 7 bases, with 7 bases between the two germline ends. Germline CDR1 SGDLS, CDR2 YYNGEE. In nucleotides, the CDR3 is TGTGCCAGCAGCGTAGACGGCGGGACCCAGTACTTC. As protein: CASSVDGGTQYF.

The chain has TRBV11-2 and TRBJ2-3; 12 bases line up with TRBD2. V dropped 0 bases and J dropped 2; count of bases not matched to a gene: 6. Germline assignment: CDR1 SGHAT and CDR2 FQNNGV. The CDR3 sequence is 18 residues long. CDR3 nucleotide sequence: TGTGCCAGCAGCTTAGATTCTAGCGGGAGGGGGGTCACAGATACGCAGTATTTT. This sequence encodes CASSLDSSGRGVTDTQYF.

The rearrangement uses TRBV21-1 and TRBJ2-7. TRBV21-1 counts as a pseudogene. The CDR3 covers 14 residues. CDR3 in amino acids: CASIKHQVGYEQYF. The CDR3 DNA follows: TGTGCCAGCATTAAACATCAGGTTGGATACGAGCAGTACTTC.

This clonotype was seen a few times. The chain carries TRBV29-1 and TRBJ1-2, with D maybe TRBD1 (5 bases). Looked up from germline, CDR1 is SQVTM and CDR2 is ANQGSEA. CDR3 length equals 13 residues. Trimming pared 7 bases from V and 3 bases from J, leaving 15 bases between. CDR3 nucleotide sequence: TGCAGCGCCACTTCCGGGGCCCACTATGGCTACACCTTC. Encoded protein: CSATSGAHYGYTF.

The chain combines TRBV20-1 with TRBJ2-5; D ambiguous. This CDR3 spans 13 amino acids. Germline CDR1 and CDR2: DFQATT and SNEGSKA (reference sequence). V lost 6 bases to trimming and J lost 4 bases, with 15 bases between them. The CDR3 sequence: CSAPPGGAETQYF. In nucleotides, the CDR3 is TGCAGTGCCCCCCCAGGCGGAGCAGAGACCCAGTACTTC.

The genes are TRBV11-2 and TRBJ2-5, with 10 bases identical to TRBD2. Germline CDR1 reads SGHAT; CDR2 reads FQNNGV. The CDR3 has 16 amino acids. The V segment lost 1 base and the J segment 4 bases; nucleotides outside the gene matches: 6. The CDR3 nucleotides read TGTGCCAGCAGCTTAGCGCCTAGCGGGAGAAGAGAGACCCAGTACTTC. As protein: CASSLAPSGRRETQYF.

This clonotype showed up just a few times. This chain connects TRBV7-9 to TRBJ2-4; 9 bases are a match to TRBD2. The CDR3 contains 16 residues. Germline values: CDR1 SEHNR, CDR2 FQNEAQ (reference sequence). The junction had 8 bases not matched to a gene; V was cut back by 3 bases and J by 5 bases. The CDR3 DNA reads TGTGCCAGCAGCTTGAATCCTAGCGGGGAGGAAAACATTCAGTACTTC. Translating it yields CASSLNPSGEENIQYF.

This clonotype was recorded a few times. The J gene is TRBJ2-1, the V gene TRBV12-3 or TRBV12-4, with 9 bases matching TRBD1. This CDR3 region has 13 residues. Germline trimming cut 5 bases from V and 8 bases from J; bases unmatched to any gene: 4. This CDR3 reads CASSPTGGHEQFF. CDR3 nucleotide sequence: TGTGCCAGCAGTCCGACAGGGGGACATGAGCAGTTCTTC.

The chain recombines TRBV9 with TRBJ2-2; 10 positions agree with TRBD2. V lost 4 bases to trimming and J lost 0 bases; unmatched junction nucleotides: 6. Germline CDR1 reads SGDLS; CDR2 reads YYNGEE. CDR3 size: 17 residues. The CDR3 sequence is CASSPGSGGANTGELFF. The CDR3 DNA follows: TGTGCCAGCAGCCCCGGAAGCGGGGGGGCGAACACCGGGGAGCTGTTTTTT.

The chain recombines TRBV12-3 or TRBV12-4 with TRBJ1-4; 7 nucleotides line up with TRBD1. Unmatched junction bases numbered 7, after V lost 8 bases and J lost 10 bases. The CDR3 contains 12 residues. CDR3 residues: CASAPGGGKLFF. The CDR3 DNA follows: TGTGCCAGCGCGCCAGGGGGAGGAAAACTGTTTTTT.